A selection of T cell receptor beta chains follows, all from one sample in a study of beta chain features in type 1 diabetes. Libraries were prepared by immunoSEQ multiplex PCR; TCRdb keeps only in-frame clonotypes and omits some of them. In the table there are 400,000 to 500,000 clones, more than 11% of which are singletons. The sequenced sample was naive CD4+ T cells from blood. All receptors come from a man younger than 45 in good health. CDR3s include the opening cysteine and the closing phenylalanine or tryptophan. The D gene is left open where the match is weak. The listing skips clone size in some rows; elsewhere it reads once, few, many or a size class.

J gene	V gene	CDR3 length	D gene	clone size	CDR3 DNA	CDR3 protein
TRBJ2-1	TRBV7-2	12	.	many	TGTGCCAGCAGCACCTCCTACAATGAGCAGTTCTTC	CASSTSYNEQFF
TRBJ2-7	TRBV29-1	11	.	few	TGCAGCGTTTCCGGTACCTACGAGCAGTACTTC	CSVSGTYEQYF
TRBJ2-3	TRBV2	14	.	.	TGTGCCGGAAGGAGTCAGGCAAGCACAGATACGCAGTATTTT	CAGRSQASTDTQYF
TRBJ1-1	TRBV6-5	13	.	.	TGTGCCAGCAGGAGGACAGAGAACACTGAAGCTTTCTTT	CASRRTENTEAFF
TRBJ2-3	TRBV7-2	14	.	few	TGTGCCAGCAGCTTAGACAGGATCACAGATACGCAGTATTTT	CASSLDRITDTQYF
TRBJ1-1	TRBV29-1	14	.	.	TGCAGCTCCGTGCGCGGCAATGTTAACACTGAAGCTTTCTTT	CSSVRGNVNTEAFF
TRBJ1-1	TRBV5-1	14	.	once	TGCGCCAGCAGCTTGGTTTCGGTGGGCCCTGAAGCTTTCTTT	CASSLVSVGPEAFF
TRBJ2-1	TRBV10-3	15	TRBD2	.	TGTGCCATCAGGGAGACTAGCGGGAACTACAATGAGCAGTTCTTC	CAIRETSGNYNEQFF
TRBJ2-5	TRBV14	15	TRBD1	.	TGTGCCAGCAGCCTCCTACCGGGACAGAGAGAGACCCAGTACTTC	CASSLLPGQRETQYF
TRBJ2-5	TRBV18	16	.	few	TGTGCCAGCTCACGGCTGCCGGGGAGTACCCAAGAGACCCAGTACTTC	CASSRLPGSTQETQYF
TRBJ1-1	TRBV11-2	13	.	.	TGTGCCAGCCTTCTGGTCGGCGCCGTTGAAGCTTTCTTT	CASLLVGAVEAFF
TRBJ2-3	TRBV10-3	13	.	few	TGTGCCATCACGGGCGGGGACACAGATACGCAGTATTTT	CAITGGDTDTQYF
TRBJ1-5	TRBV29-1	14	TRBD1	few	TGCAGCGTACAAGGGGCAGGGGGGACTCAGCCCCAGCATTTT	CSVQGAGGTQPQHF
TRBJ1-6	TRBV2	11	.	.	TGTGCCAGCAGTGAAATGTCACCCCTCCACTTT	CASSEMSPLHF
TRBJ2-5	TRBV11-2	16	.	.	TGTGCCAGCAGTCGAGGGGGGCTGGTTTATCAAGAGACCCAGTACTTC	CASSRGGLVYQETQYF
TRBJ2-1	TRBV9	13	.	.	TGTGCCAGCAGCGTAGAAGTGGGCAATGAGCAGTTCTTC	CASSVEVGNEQFF
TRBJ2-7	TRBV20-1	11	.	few	TGCAGTGCTCTTCGACATCCCGAGCAGTACTTC	CSALRHPEQYF
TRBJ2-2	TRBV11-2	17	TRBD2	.	TGTGCCAGCAGCTTAGTACGTTCTCAGCGGGGCACCGGGGAGCTGTTTTTT	CASSLVRSQRGTGELFF
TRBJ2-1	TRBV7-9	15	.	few	TGTGCCAGCAGCTTATGGTTGGGCGGTAGCAATGAGCAGTTCTTC	CASSLWLGGSNEQFF
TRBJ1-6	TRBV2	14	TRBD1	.	TGTGCCAGATCCGACAGGGGCGGATATTCACCCCTCCACTTT	CARSDRGGYSPLHF
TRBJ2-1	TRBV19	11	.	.	TGTGCCAGTAGGGTAGGCAGCTGGCAGTTCTTC	CASRVGSWQFF
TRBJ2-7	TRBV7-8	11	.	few	TGTGCCAGCAGCTTCTCCTACGAGCAGTACTTC	CASSFSYEQYF
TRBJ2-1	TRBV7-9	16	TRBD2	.	TGTGCCAGCAGATCACCGGCGCTAGCGGCAAACAATGAGCAGTTCTTC	CASRSPALAANNEQFF
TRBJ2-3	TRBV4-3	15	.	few	TGCGCCAGCAGCCCGTTGTGGGCTAGCACAGATACGCAGTATTTT	CASSPLWASTDTQYF
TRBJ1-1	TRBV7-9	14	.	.	TGTGCCAGCAGCCCCCAAGGGGACTTCACTGAAGCTTTCTTT	CASSPQGDFTEAFF
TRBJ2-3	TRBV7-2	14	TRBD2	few	TGTGCCAGCAGCCCAGCGGGGGACACAGATACGCAGTATTTT	CASSPAGDTDTQYF
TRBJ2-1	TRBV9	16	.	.	TGTGCCAGCAGCGTAGTAGGGCGGAGCTCCTACAATGAGCAGTTCTTC	CASSVVGRSSYNEQFF
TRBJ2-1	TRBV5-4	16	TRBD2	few	TGTGCCAGCAGCTTGGTGGGCGGGAGCTCCTACAATGAGCAGTTCTTC	CASSLVGGSSYNEQFF
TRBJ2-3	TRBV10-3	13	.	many	TGTGCCATCAGAGGGACTGAAACAGATACGCAGTATTTT	CAIRGTETDTQYF
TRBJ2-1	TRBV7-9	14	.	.	TGTGCCAGCAGCTTAAGCGGCTTCTACAATGAGCAGTTCTTC	CASSLSGFYNEQFF
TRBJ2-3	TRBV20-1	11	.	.	TGCAGTGCTAGTCGGACAGATACGCAGTATTTT	CSASRTDTQYF
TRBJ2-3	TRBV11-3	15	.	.	TGTGCCAGCAGCTTTTCGTCGACTAGCACAGATACGCAGTATTTT	CASSFSSTSTDTQYF
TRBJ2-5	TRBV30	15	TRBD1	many	TGTGCCTGGAGCGGTCAGGGGGCCCGGAGGCAGACCCAGTACTTC	CAWSGQGARRQTQYF